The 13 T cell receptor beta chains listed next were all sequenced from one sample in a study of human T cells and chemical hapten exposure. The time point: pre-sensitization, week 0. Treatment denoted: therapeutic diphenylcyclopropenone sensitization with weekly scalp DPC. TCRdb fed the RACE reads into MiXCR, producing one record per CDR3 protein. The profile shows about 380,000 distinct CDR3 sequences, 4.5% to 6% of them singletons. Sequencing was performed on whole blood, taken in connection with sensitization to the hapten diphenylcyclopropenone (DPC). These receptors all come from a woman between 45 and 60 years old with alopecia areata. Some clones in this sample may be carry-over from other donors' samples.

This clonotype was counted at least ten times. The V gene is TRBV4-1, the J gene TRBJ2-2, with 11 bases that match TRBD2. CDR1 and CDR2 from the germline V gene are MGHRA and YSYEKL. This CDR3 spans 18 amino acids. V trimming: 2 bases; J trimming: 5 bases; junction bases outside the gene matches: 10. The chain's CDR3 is CASSQTALAGGRTGELFF. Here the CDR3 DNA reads TGCGCCAGCAGCCAAACGGCCCTAGCGGGGGGACGTACCGGGGAGCTGTTTTTT.

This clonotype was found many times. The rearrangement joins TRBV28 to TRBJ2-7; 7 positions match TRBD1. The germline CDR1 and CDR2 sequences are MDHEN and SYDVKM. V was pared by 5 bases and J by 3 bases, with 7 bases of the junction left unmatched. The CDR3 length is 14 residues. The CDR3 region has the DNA TGTGCCAGCAGTCTCCCCGGGACAGTCTACGAGCAGTACTTC. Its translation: CASSLPGTVYEQYF. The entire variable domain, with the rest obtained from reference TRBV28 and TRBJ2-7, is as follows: DVKVTQSSRYLVKRTGEKVFLECVQDMDHENMFWYRQDPGLGLRLIYFSYDVKMKEKGDIPEGYSVSREKKERFSLILESASTNQTSMYLCASSLPGTVYEQYFGPGTRLTVT.

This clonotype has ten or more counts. The CDR3 loop reads CSARPGARSTEAFF. The CDR3 coding sequence is TGCAGTGCTAGACCGGGGGCGAGGTCGACTGAAGCTTTCTTT. V usage is TRBV20-1 and J usage is TRBJ1-1; the D gene is possibly TRBD1 (6 bases). The CDR3 is 14 residues long. V was clipped by 2 bases and J by 5 bases, with 15 bases between them. The V gene's germline CDR1 is DFQATT and CDR2 SNEGSKA (reference sequence).

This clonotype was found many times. This chain's CDR3 is CASSLGSDTQYF. Here the CDR3 DNA reads TGTGCCAGCAGCTTAGGGTCAGATACGCAGTATTTT. The chain is built from TRBV11-3 and TRBJ2-3; no definite D call. This CDR3 comprises 12 residues. V lost 1 base and J lost 4, with 3 bases in between. Per germline, CDR1 SGHNT and CDR2 YENEEA.

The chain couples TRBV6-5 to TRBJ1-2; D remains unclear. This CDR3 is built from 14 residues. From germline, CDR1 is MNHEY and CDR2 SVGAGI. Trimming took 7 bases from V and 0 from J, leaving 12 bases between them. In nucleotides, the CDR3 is TGTGCCAGCACCACGATTCACTCTAACTATGGCTACACCTTC. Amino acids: CASTTIHSNYGYTF.

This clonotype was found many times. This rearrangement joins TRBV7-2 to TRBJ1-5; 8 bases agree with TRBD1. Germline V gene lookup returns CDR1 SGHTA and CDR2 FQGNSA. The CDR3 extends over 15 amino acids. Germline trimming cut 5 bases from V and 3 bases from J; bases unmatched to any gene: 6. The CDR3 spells CASSPGQGPNQPQHF. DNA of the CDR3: TGTGCCAGCAGCCCAGGACAGGGTCCCAATCAGCCCCAGCATTTT.

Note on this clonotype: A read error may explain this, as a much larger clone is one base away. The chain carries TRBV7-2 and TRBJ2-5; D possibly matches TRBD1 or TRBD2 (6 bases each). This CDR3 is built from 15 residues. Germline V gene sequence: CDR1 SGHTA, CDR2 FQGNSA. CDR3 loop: CASSLVARGGETQHF. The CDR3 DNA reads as TGTGCCAGCAGCTTAGTTGCCAGGGGCGGGGAGACCCAGCACTTC.

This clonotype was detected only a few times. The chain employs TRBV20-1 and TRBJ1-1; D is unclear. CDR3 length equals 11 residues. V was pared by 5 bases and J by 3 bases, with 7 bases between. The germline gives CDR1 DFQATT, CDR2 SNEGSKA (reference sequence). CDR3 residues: CSAYSHTEAFF. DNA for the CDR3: TGCAGTGCTTACTCACACACTGAAGCTTTCTTT.

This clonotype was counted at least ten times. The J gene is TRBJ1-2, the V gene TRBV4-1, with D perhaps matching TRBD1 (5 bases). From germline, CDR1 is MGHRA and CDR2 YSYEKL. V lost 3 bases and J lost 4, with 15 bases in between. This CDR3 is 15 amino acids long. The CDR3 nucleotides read TGCGCCAGCAGCCAGACGGAAGGGGAGGCCTATGGCTACACCTTC. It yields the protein CASSQTEGEAYGYTF.

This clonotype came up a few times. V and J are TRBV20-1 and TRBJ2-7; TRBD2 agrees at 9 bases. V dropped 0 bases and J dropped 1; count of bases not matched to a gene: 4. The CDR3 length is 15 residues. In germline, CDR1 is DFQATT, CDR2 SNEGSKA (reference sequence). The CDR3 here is CSARELAGGSYEQYF. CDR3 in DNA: TGCAGTGCTAGAGAGCTTGCGGGAGGGTCCTACGAGCAGTACTTC.

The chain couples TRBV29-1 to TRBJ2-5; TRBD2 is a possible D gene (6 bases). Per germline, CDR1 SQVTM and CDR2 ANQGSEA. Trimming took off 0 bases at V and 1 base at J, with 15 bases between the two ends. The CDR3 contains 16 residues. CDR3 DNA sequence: TGCAGCGTTGAAGATCAACTTCGGAGGGCCCAAGAGACCCAGTACTTC. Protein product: CSVEDQLRRAQETQYF.

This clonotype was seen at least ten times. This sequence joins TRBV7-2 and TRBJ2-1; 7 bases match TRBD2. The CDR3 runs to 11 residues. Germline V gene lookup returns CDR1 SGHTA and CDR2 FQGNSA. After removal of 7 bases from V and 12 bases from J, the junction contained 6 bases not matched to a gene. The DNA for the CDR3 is TGTGCCAGCACCCGTTGGGGGGGGCAGTTCTTC. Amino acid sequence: CASTRWGGQFF.

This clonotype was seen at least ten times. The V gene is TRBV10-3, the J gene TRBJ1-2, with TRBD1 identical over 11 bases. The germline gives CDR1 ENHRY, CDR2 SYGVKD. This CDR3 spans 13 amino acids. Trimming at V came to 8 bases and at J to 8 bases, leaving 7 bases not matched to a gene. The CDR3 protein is CAIGQGASLGYTF. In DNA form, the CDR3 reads TGTGCCATCGGACAGGGGGCCTCCCTGGGCTACACCTTC.